This T cell receptor (beta chain) was recovered during a study of blood T cell repertoires in COVID-19. In the study overall: Italy, Spain and the United States were the sources of the convalescent and acute COVID-19 samples. PBMCs, B-cell-depleted T cells, or T cells were the source of the cDNA or gDNA that made up the material.

V lost 0 bases and J lost 3, with 8 bases in between. The CDR3 is made up of 13 amino acids. CDR1 GTSNPN and CDR2 SVGIG come from the germline V gene (reference sequence). Per the original data handling: For nucleated cells, counts were estimated from reference gene primer amplification. Clones were sequenced by immunoSEQ multiplex PCR, and TCRdb holds only the in-frame ones, with some missing. From that table come the V and J calls and clone size; the DNA was used to work out D and trimming. The sample holds around 200,000 clones, roughly four fifths seen once. This TCR was sampled from a man aged 50 to 60 who had recovered from COVID-19. The sequencing input was peripheral blood. The gene calls are TRBV30 and TRBJ1-1; D call uncertain. CDR3 bases: TGTGCCTGGAGTGTACCCGGGGACACTGAAGCTTTCTTT. This codes for CAWSVPGDTEAFF.